A selection of T cell receptor beta chains follows, all from one sample in a study of blood T cell repertoires in COVID-19. Generated by immunoSEQ multiplex PCR, the TCRdb table keeps only in-frame clones and is missing some. Counted here are more than 150,000 clones, around 91% occurring once; the ten biggest clones make up 0.6% to 0.8%. Sequenced sample: peripheral blood. These receptors all come from a middle-aged man with acute or convalescent COVID-19. The CDR3 runs from the conserved cysteine through the conserved F or W. D genes are given only for firm matches. Clone size, where shown, is once, few, many, or a class for clones that have expanded.

TRBD1,.,TRBJ1-1,TRBV6-4,TGTGCCAGCAGTGACTCTCTTGGCAGGGGGGACACTGAAGCTTTCTTT,CASSDSLGRGDTEAFF
TRBD1,few,TRBJ1-6,TRBV5-5,TGTGCCAGCAGCTTCGGGACAGGGGGGAATTCACCCCTCCACTTT,CASSFGTGGNSPLHF
TRBD1,.,TRBJ1-6,TRBV5-5,TGTGCCAGCAGCACCGGACAGGGGGCGAGCTCCTATAATTCACCCCTCCACTTT,CASSTGQGASSYNSPLHF
.,.,TRBJ2-1,TRBV27,TGTGCCAGCAGTTTAAGTGGACGGCGGGGTAACAATGAGCAGTTCTTC,CASSLSGRRGNNEQFF
.,few,TRBJ1-3,TRBV18,TGTGCCAGCTCACCGAGCTCTGGAAACACCATATATTTT,CASSPSSGNTIYF
.,.,TRBJ1-1,TRBV7-3,TGTGCCAGCAGCTGGACCGGGGAAACTGAAGCTTTCTTT,CASSWTGETEAFF
TRBD1,.,TRBJ1-1,TRBV29-1,TGCAGCGTTGTCCTGGGACAGTATAGCACTGAAGCTTTCTTT,CSVVLGQYSTEAFF
.,.,TRBJ2-6,TRBV4-1,TGCGCCAGCAGCCAAGATTCGGGGGCTGGGGCCAACGTCCTGACTTTC,CASSQDSGAGANVLTF
TRBD2,.,TRBJ2-5,TRBV15,TGTGCCACCAGCAGAGGGGGGAGGGCTGCCGAGACCCAGTACTTC,CATSRGGRAAETQYF
.,.,TRBJ2-5,TRBV9,TGTGCCAGCAGCGTCCGAGGGGAGACCCAGTACTTC,CASSVRGETQYF
.,.,TRBJ1-2,TRBV28,TGTGCCAGCAGTTTAGGGCAGGGCGGCAGGGTAGGAGGCTACACCTTC,CASSLGQGGRVGGYTF
.,few,TRBJ2-3,TRBV5-4,TGTGCCAGCAGGAGGGGGGGAATCACAGATACGCAGTATTTT,CASRRGGITDTQYF
.,.,TRBJ1-1,TRBV3-1/TRBV3-2,TGTGCCAGCAGCCAGGGGAGGGCAGGGGTAACTTTCTTT,CASSQGRAGVTFF
TRBD1,.,TRBJ1-3,TRBV19,TGTGCCAGTAGTGACTCAGGGGGAGCTGGAAACACCATATATTTT,CASSDSGGAGNTIYF
TRBD2,.,TRBJ2-3,TRBV10-3,TGTGCCATCAGTGGACTAGCGGGAGGGCCTGATACGCAGTATTTT,CAISGLAGGPDTQYF
TRBD2,.,TRBJ2-2,TRBV28,TGTGCCAGCAGTCCTCTGACTAGCGAGAACACCGGGGAGCTGTTTTTT,CASSPLTSENTGELFF
TRBD2,.,TRBJ2-3,TRBV10-3,TGTGCCATCATACTAGCGGGACTAGCGGGAGGTGGGACAGATACGCAGTATTTT,CAIILAGLAGGGTDTQYF
TRBD2,.,TRBJ2-7,TRBV27,TGTGCCAGCAGCCCGGGACTAGCTTTGTACGAGCAGTACTTC,CASSPGLALYEQYF
.,.,TRBJ1-1,TRBV29-1,TGCAGCGTTGAAGATCGGGCGGGGCGGACTGAAGCTTTCTTT,CSVEDRAGRTEAFF
.,.,TRBJ2-1,TRBV25-1,TGTGCCAGCAGTGATTCAGGGATTCTATGGCGGAACTACAATGAGCAGTTCTTC,CASSDSGILWRNYNEQFF
TRBD2,.,TRBJ2-7,TRBV19,TGTGCCAGTAGTTGGACTAGCGGGACCTACGAGCAGTACTTC,CASSWTSGTYEQYF
.,.,TRBJ2-5,TRBV11-2,TGTGCCAGCAGCTTAGGTACGACTCCAGAGACCCAGTACTTC,CASSLGTTPETQYF
.,.,TRBJ2-7,TRBV5-1,TGCGCCAGCAGCTTGGGAACAGGGCCCCAAGGGAGAGAGCAGTACTTC,CASSLGTGPQGREQYF
.,.,TRBJ2-1,TRBV5-1,TGCGCCAGCAGATTAGCGGAATACTCCTACAATGAGCAGTTCTTC,CASRLAEYSYNEQFF
.,many,TRBJ1-1,TRBV7-9,TGTGCCAGCAGCTTAGGGGGCAGGGGCACTGAAGCTTTCTTT,CASSLGGRGTEAFF
.,.,TRBJ1-1,TRBV28,TGTGCCAGCAGCCCCGTTCGACAGGCGAACACTGAAGCTTTCTTT,CASSPVRQANTEAFF
.,.,TRBJ1-6,TRBV3-1/TRBV3-2,TGTGCCAGCAGCCAAGAGAGCAGGGGTTCACCCCTCCACTTT,CASSQESRGSPLHF
TRBD2,once,TRBJ2-1,TRBV5-4,TGTGCCAGCAGACGCGGGGAGGAGAGCGGGAGGGCCAAGAATGAGCAGTTCTTC,CASRRGEESGRAKNEQFF
TRBD1,.,TRBJ1-4,TRBV2,TGTGCCAGCAGTAGAGACAGGGCTGGCGAAAAACTGTTTTTT,CASSRDRAGEKLFF
TRBD1,.,TRBJ1-1,TRBV7-2,TGTGCCAGCAGCTTAAGGCCTGGGACAGGGGTGAACACTGAAGCTTTCTTT,CASSLRPGTGVNTEAFF
.,.,TRBJ1-1,TRBV29-1,TGCAGCGTTGGAACAGGAGGGGCTTTCTTT,CSVGTGGAFF
TRBD2,.,TRBJ2-5,TRBV29-1,TGCAGCGTTGGCCGGACTAGCGGGATTAGGGAGACCCAGTACTTC,CSVGRTSGIRETQYF
.,once,TRBJ2-2,TRBV5-4,TGTGCCAGCAGCTCGAGGCTAGGTGGTGACACCGGGGAGCTGTTTTTT,CASSSRLGGDTGELFF
TRBD1,.,TRBJ1-1,TRBV6-5,TGTGCCAGTAATAACAGGGGAATGAACACTGAAGCTTTCTTT,CASNNRGMNTEAFF
TRBD2,.,TRBJ2-1,TRBV7-2,TGTGCCAGCAGCTCGTACGCCGGGACTAGCGGGGGCAATGAGCAGTTCTTC,CASSSYAGTSGGNEQFF
.,.,TRBJ1-1,TRBV5-5,TGTGCCAGCAGCTTAGCGGGACAATTCTGGTCTGAAGCTTTCTTT,CASSLAGQFWSEAFF
.,.,TRBJ1-2,TRBV5-6,TGTGCCAGCAGCCGTCAGGGGCGTACCTATGGCTACACCTTC,CASSRQGRTYGYTF
TRBD1,.,TRBJ1-2,TRBV28,TGTGCCAGCAGTAAGGGACAGGGAGTGACTGGAGGCTACACCTTC,CASSKGQGVTGGYTF
TRBD1,.,TRBJ1-6,TRBV5-1,TGCGCCAGCAGCTCAGACAGGGGCGGCTATAATTCACCCCTCCACTTT,CASSSDRGGYNSPLHF
TRBD1,.,TRBJ2-7,TRBV7-6,TGTGCCAGCAGCTTAGTCAACAGGGGCGGGTACGAGCAGTACTTC,CASSLVNRGGYEQYF
.,.,TRBJ2-3,TRBV6-6,TGTGCCAGCAGCCGACTAGAATCAGATACGCAGTATTTT,CASSRLESDTQYF
.,.,TRBJ1-5,TRBV24-1,TGTGCCACCGCGGGGACTAGCAATCAGCCCCAGCATTTT,CATAGTSNQPQHF
.,.,TRBJ1-2,TRBV6-5,TGTGCCAGCAGTTACTCGGCGGGGGACTATGGCTACACCTTC,CASSYSAGDYGYTF
TRBD2,.,TRBJ2-3,TRBV19,TGTGCCAGTAGTATAGAAGGTCTAGCGGTTAGCACAGATACGCAGTATTTT,CASSIEGLAVSTDTQYF
.,few,TRBJ1-1,TRBV6-6,TGTGCCAGCTTCCCAGGGGTGGGGGCTGAAGCTTTCTTT,CASFPGVGAEAFF
.,.,TRBJ1-5,TRBV7-2,TGTGCCAGCAGCCCGTCCGCGGTAGGGCGGGAACAGCCCCAGCATTTT,CASSPSAVGREQPQHF
TRBD2,.,TRBJ2-3,TRBV29-1,TGCAGCGTATCAGGACTAGCGGGAGGAACAGATACGCAGTATTTT,CSVSGLAGGTDTQYF
.,.,TRBJ1-1,TRBV5-1,TGCGCCAGCAGCTTGGCCGCACAGGGCACTGAAGCTTTCTTT,CASSLAAQGTEAFF
.,.,TRBJ1-1,TRBV7-9,TGTGCCAGCAGCTTAGTAGGGGCTACTGAAGCTTTCTTT,CASSLVGATEAFF
.,.,TRBJ1-2,TRBV12-3/TRBV12-4,TGTGCCAGCAGTTACGGAGGTGGCTACACCTTC,CASSYGGGYTF
.,.,TRBJ2-7,TRBV11-2,TGTGCCAGCAGGTCACGGGGGAAACCCCTCTACGAGCAGTACTTC,CASRSRGKPLYEQYF
.,.,TRBJ2-3,TRBV23-1,TGCGCCAGCAGCGGGGCGGGGCCCGGAGATACGCAGTATTTT,CASSGAGPGDTQYF
.,once,TRBJ1-5,TRBV10-3,TGTGCCATCAGCCCTTACCTAGGGGATCAGCCCCAGCATTTT,CAISPYLGDQPQHF
.,.,TRBJ1-1,TRBV20-1,TGCAGTGCTAGATACAGACCGTTGGCTTTCTTT,CSARYRPLAFF
.,once,TRBJ1-1,TRBV7-3,TGTGCCAGCAGCTTAACGGTGGGCTTCTCGAACACTGAAGCTTTCTTT,CASSLTVGFSNTEAFF
TRBD1,.,TRBJ1-2,TRBV4-1,TGCGCCAGCAGCTACGGACAGGGGGGATATGGCTACACCTTC,CASSYGQGGYGYTF
.,.,TRBJ2-1,TRBV2,TGTGCCATCTCAGATGACTACAATGAGCAGTTCTTC,CAISDDYNEQFF
.,.,TRBJ1-4,TRBV27,TGTGCCAGCAGTTTGAGGGCAGGGGATGAAAAACTGTTTTTT,CASSLRAGDEKLFF
TRBD1,once,TRBJ2-5,TRBV7-3,TGTGCCAGCAGCTCGGGACAGGGGGCGGAGACCCAGTACTTC,CASSSGQGAETQYF